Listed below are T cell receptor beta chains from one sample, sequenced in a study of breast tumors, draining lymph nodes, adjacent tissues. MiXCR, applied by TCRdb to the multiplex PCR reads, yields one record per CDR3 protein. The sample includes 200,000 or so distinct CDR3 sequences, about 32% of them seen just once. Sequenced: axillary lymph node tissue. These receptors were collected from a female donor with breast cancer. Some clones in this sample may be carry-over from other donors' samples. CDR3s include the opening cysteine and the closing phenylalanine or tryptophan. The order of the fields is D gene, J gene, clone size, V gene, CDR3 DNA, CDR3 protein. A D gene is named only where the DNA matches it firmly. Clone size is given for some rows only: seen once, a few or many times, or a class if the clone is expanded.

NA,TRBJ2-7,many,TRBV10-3,TGTGCCATCAGCCCCTCGGGGACACAGGGACCTGACGAGCAGTACTTC,CAISPSGTQGPDEQYF
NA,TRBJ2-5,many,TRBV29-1,TGCAGCGTTCCTCAGGGTTGGGAGACCCAGTACTTC,CSVPQGWETQYF
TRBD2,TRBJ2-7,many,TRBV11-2,TGTGCCAGCAGCACAACGACTAGCGGCTACGAGCAGTACTTC,CASSTTTSGYEQYF
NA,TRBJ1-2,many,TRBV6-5,TGTGCCAGCACCGAACAGGTTCGGTCTTCTAACTATGGCTACACCTTC,CASTEQVRSSNYGYTF
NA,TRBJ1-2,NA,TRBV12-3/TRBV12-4,TGTGCCAGCAGTTTCATAGGAGGCTATGGCTACACCTTC,CASSFIGGYGYTF
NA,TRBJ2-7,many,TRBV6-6,TGTGCCAGCAGTTACTCGGACCCCTACGAGCAGTACTTC,CASSYSDPYEQYF
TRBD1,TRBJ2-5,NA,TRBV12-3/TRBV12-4,TGTGCCAGCAGTCCCTTCCGACAGGGGACCCAGTACTTC,CASSPFRQGTQYF
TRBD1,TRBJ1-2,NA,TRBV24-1,TGTGTCACCAGTGACTCTCGACAGGGGTATGGCTACACCTTC,CVTSDSRQGYGYTF
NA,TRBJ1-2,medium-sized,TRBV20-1,TGCAGTGCTCGCCGGGGACCTAACTATGGCTACACCTTC,CSARRGPNYGYTF
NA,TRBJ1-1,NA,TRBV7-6,TGTGCCAGCAGCTTACGAACGAACACTGAAGCTTTCTTT,CASSLRTNTEAFF
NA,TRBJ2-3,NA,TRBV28,TGTGCCAGCAGTACCGACTATCCAGATACGCAGTATTTT,CASSTDYPDTQYF
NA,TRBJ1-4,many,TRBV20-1,TGCAGTGCTAGAACGGTTAATGAAAAACTGTTTTTT,CSARTVNEKLFF
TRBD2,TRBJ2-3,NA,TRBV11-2,TGTGCCAGCAGCTTCGGGACTAGCGGGAGACCAGATACGCAGTATTTT,CASSFGTSGRPDTQYF
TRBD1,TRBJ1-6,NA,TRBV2,TGTGCCGGCGTCAGACAGGGGAATTCACCCCTCCACTTT,CAGVRQGNSPLHF
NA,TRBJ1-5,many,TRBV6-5,TGTGCCAGCAGTCGCGGACGGGATCAGCCCCAGCATTTT,CASSRGRDQPQHF
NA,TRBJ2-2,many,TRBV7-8,TGTGCCAGCAGCTTAGAACTTAACACCGGGGAGCTGTTTTTT,CASSLELNTGELFF
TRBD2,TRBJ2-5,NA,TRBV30,TGTGCCTGGACCACTAGCGGGGGGGAGACCCAGTACTTC,CAWTTSGGETQYF
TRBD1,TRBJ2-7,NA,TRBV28,TGTGCTCGTCGGACAGGGAGCTACGAGCAGTACTTC,CARRTGSYEQYF
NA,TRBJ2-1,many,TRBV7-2,TGTGCCAGCAGAGCCCGGATGCAGTCGGGAAATGAGCAGTTCTTC,CASRARMQSGNEQFF
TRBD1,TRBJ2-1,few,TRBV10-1,TGCGCCAGCAGTGAGACAGGGGTGGTGGGTGAGCAGTTCTTC,CASSETGVVGEQFF
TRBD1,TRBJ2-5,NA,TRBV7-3,TGTGCCAGCAGCCCACCCTGTGGGGACAGGGGTGAGACCCAGTACTTC,CASSPPCGDRGETQYF
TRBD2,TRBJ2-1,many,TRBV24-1,TGTGCCACCAGTGACCCGTCGGGGGGAACCAATGAGCAGTTCTTC,CATSDPSGGTNEQFF
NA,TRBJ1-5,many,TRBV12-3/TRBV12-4,TGTGCCAGCAGTTTATCCGGGGAAAAAAATCAGCCCCAGCATTTT,CASSLSGEKNQPQHF
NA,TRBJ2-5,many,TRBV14,TGTGCCAGCAGCCAAGAGGGGGCAGGGGAGACCCAGTACTTC,CASSQEGAGETQYF
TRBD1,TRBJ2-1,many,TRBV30,TGTGCCGGGGACAGGGGTTGGTACAATGAGCAGTTCTTC,CAGDRGWYNEQFF
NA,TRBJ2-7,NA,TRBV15,TGTGCCACCAGCAGAGAGAGCGGCCCCTCCTACGAGCAGTACTTC,CATSRESGPSYEQYF
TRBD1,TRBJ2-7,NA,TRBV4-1,TGCGCCAGCAGCCAGGGAATTCGGACAGGGCAGTGCGAGCAGTACTTC,CASSQGIRTGQCEQYF
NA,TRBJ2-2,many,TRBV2,TGTGCCAGCAGGGGGGGGGCAGGGGGCACCGGGGAGCTGTTTTTT,CASRGGAGGTGELFF
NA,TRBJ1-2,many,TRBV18,TGTGCCAGCTCACCGGACAGTTTAGGGGGCTACACCTTC,CASSPDSLGGYTF
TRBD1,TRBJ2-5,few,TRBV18,TGTGCCAGCTCACGACAGGGTTTACAAGAGACCCAGTACTTC,CASSRQGLQETQYF
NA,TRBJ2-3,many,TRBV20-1,TGCAGTGCTAGCAACCCACGGTTGCGGGCAGCGACAGATACGCAGTATTTT,CSASNPRLRAATDTQYF
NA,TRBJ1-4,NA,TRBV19,TGTGCCAGCAGCCGGTGGGCTAATGAAAAACTGTTTTTT,CASSRWANEKLFF
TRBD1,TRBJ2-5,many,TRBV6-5,TGTGCCAGCAGTTTTGACAGGGGAAGGGAGACCCAGTACTTC,CASSFDRGRETQYF
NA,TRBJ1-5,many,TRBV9,TGTGCCAGCAGCGGGAGGGGAGCAGGGGTCTACTATAGCAATCAGCCCCAGCATTTT,CASSGRGAGVYYSNQPQHF
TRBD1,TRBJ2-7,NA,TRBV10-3,TGTGCCATCAGTGAGTCGAGGGACAGGGAAGGCGAGCAGTACTTC,CAISESRDREGEQYF
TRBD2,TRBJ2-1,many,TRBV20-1,TGCAGTGCTAGAGCGGTTAGGCTAGCGGGGTCTCTCTTC,CSARAVRLAGSLF
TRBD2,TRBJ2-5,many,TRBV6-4,TGTGCCAGCAGTCACCCGGGACTAGCGGGGTTTACCCAGTACTTC,CASSHPGLAGFTQYF
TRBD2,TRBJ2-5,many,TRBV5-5,TGTGCCAGCAGCTTGGTACTAGCGGGGGGGCCAGGGGGACAAGAGACCCAGTACTTC,CASSLVLAGGPGGQETQYF
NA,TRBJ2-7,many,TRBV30,TGTGCCTGGAGGGAGCTGGGCAGCTACGAGCAGTACTTC,CAWRELGSYEQYF
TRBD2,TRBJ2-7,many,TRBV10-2,TGCGCCAGCACACTAGCGGGGGGCGGTCACGAGCAGTACTTC,CASTLAGGGHEQYF
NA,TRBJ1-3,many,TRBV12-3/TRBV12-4,TGTGCCAGCAGTTTGGACCGGCCGGGCTCTGGAAACACCATATATTTT,CASSLDRPGSGNTIYF
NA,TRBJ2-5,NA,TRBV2,TGTGCCAGCATGGCTGGGGAAGAGACCCAGTACTTC,CASMAGEETQYF
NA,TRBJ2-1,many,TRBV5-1,TGTGCCAGCAGCTTGGGGGGCTCCTACAATGAGCAGTTCTTC,CASSLGGSYNEQFF
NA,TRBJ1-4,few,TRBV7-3,TGTGCCAGCAGCTTAAGCAGGAATGAAAAACTGTTTTTT,CASSLSRNEKLFF
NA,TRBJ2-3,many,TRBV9,TGTGCCAGCAGCGCTATCGGCGGCCATGCAAAAGATACGCAGTATTTT,CASSAIGGHAKDTQYF
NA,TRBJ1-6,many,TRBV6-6,TGTGCCAGCACCGACTCAGAGGCGATCTATAATTCACCCCTCCACTTT,CASTDSEAIYNSPLHF
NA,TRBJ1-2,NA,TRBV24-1,TGTGCCACCAGTGATTTAAGGACAGACTATGGCTACACCTTC,CATSDLRTDYGYTF
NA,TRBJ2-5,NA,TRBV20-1,TGCAGTGCTAGTGAAGGGGGCCAAGAGACCCAGTACTTC,CSASEGGQETQYF
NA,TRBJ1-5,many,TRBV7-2,TGTGCCAGCAGCCGCGCCGGAGGGGAAAATCAGCCCCAGCATTTT,CASSRAGGENQPQHF
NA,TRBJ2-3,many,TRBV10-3,TGTGCCATCAGTGAGTTAGGAACCACAGATACGCAGTATTTT,CAISELGTTDTQYF
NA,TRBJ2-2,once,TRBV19,TGTGCCAGTAATAGCCGAAACACCGGGGAGCTGTCTTGG,CASNSRNTGELSW
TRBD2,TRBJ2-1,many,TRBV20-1,TGCAGTGCCACCCGGGGGGGGAGCTCCTACAATGAGCAGTTCTTC,CSATRGGSSYNEQFF
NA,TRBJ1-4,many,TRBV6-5,TGTGCCAGCAGTCGCGGGACTCTGGGGGAAAAACTGTTTTTT,CASSRGTLGEKLFF